This T cell receptor (beta chain) was retrieved from a study of cytomegalovirus exposure and HLA in healthy donors. Both 60 Vbeta primers and 13 Jbeta primers went into the PCR. The assay was immunoSEQ multiplex PCR, and TCRdb's table has in-frame clones only and misses some. The repertoire includes fewer than 150,000 clones, roughly four fifths of them detected once, and around 4.3% sits in the top ten. Sequenced input: PBMCs. This clonotype was sampled from a man aged 35 to 55 in good health and CMV-seropositive.

The CDR3 is CAIRGGEGRNSTYEQYF. In nucleotides, the CDR3 is TGTGCCATCAGGGGAGGAGAGGGGCGAAACTCGACCTACGAGCAGTACTTC. The chain recombines TRBV10-3 with TRBJ2-7; tentatively, D is TRBD2 (6 bases). CDR3 size: 17 residues. CDR1 is ENHRY, CDR2 SYGVKD, per germline. Trimming shortened V by 6 bases and J by 2 bases, and 23 bases separated the two germline ends.